This T cell receptor (beta chain) was identified in a study of early T cells in non-severe SARS-CoV-2 infection. Study in general: Whole-blood bulk RNA, unsorted, was sequenced, and chains were unpaired. General study findings and limits: Private and CD4 specificities were missed by VDJdb matching, skewed to anti-spike CD8.

Germline CDR1 SEHNR, CDR2 FQNEAQ (reference sequence). The CDR3 has 17 amino acids. The V gene end was trimmed by 7 bases and the J gene end by 4 bases; junction bases not matched to a gene: 9. Researchers attached unique molecular identifiers to individual cDNA molecules. TCRdb reanalysed the 5' RACE reads using MiXCR and keeps one entry per CDR3 protein. Counted here are some 80,000 distinct CDR3 sequences, around 12% occurring once; the ten biggest clones make up around 16%. As to this clonotype: As yet, its antigen is unknown.

Sequenced here: whole blood, sampled at baseline. This sequence joins TRBV7-9 and TRBJ2-3; 15 bases are shared with TRBD2. The TCR sequence derives from an adult who was a healthcare worker with PCR-confirmed SARS-CoV-2 infection or an uninfected control (not recorded which). The donor label of this sample is uncertain. The CDR3 coding sequence is TGTGCCAGCAATTTCCCGGGACTAGCGGGGGGTCCAGATACGCAGTATTTT. This translates into CASNFPGLAGGPDTQYF.